The entry below describes one TCR beta chain. This receptor's antigen is unknown. It has no much larger one-base neighbor in the sample; base qualities were not kept. The time point label, as the study defines it: cycle 1 day 1 (C1D1), immediately before nivolumab initiation. Every trial patient had relapsed after autologous stem cell transplantation, and cohorts A, B and C differed in prior brentuximab vedotin exposure. The trial cohort included 56 patients with relapsed/refractory classical Hodgkin lymphoma, and each patient had a best overall response of complete response, partial response or progressive disease. Single-agent nivolumab was administered to trial patients in the multi-cohort phase II CheckMate 205 trial. An independent review committee assessed best overall response by applying the 2007 International Working Group response criteria. Trial PBMCs were collected immediately before nivolumab initiation (C1D1) and during therapy at cycle 2 day 1 and cycle 4 day 1. After peripheral blood was drawn into 8 mL Vacutainer Cell Preparation Tubes, PBMCs were isolated by centrifugation and then cryopreserved.

The data were obtained in a study of PD-1 blockade in classical Hodgkin lymphoma (dated by TCRdb to the early 2020s). Concerning the study at large: Nivolumab dosing was 3 mg/kg intravenously every 2 weeks, continuing until either disease progression or unacceptable toxicity. The study used CyTOF and TCR beta sequencing to define a peripheral blood immune signature of response to PD-1 blockade in classical Hodgkin lymphoma.

Looking up the germline V gene yields CDR1 SGDLS and CDR2 YYNGEE. Deletion took 0 bases off V and 6 bases off J, with a span of 12 bases between the germline ends. Spanning cysteine to phenylalanine, the CDR3 consists of 14 amino acids. Here the CDR3 DNA is all that survives: 42 bases in frame from base 1. Genomic DNA was isolated using the Qiagen DNeasy kit from unsorted PBMCs as well as from negatively selected CD4+ and CD8+ fractions. Amplification of TCR beta CDR3 regions was done by immunoSEQ multiplex PCR with primers that anneal to V and J segments. Amplification bias was minimized using a synthetic immune receptor repertoire, and residual bias was removed computationally after sequencing. On the authors' methods: Repertoire diversity was quantified as the Shannon entropy index using custom Python scripts. The unsorted, CD4+ and CD8+ repertoires were each analyzed separately, with the exception of combined analyses, where CD4+ and CD8+ sequences were merged in silico. A clone was considered expanded if an increase in frequency of at least 2-fold after treatment relative to C1D1 was found, and a pseudocount of 0.5 was applied to clones undetected at baseline. Singleton clones were defined as clones with 0 or 1 copy at C1D1, and non-singleton clones were defined as clones with 2 or more copies. Clones expanded in unsorted samples were annotated as CD4+, CD8+ or unknown by matching protein sequences in sorted samples from the same patient. Wilcoxon tests were applied to paired samples to test diversity changes from C1D1 to C4D1. TCRdb stores this immuneACCESS table with in-frame sequences only. Part of the clones is absent; in the studies checked, under half of the shortfall reflects unresolved V genes, and no reason is known for the rest. The V and J calls and clone size come from that table; D and trimming were worked out from the DNA. In this sample the table shows more than 60,000 clones, more than 90% of which occur a single time. The ten top clones hold 9% to 10% of the sample.

The paper's findings and limits, for the study overall: Lower diversity was seen in patients whose nivolumab began less than 1 year after ASCT, and these patients were left out of later analyses so that immune reconstitution would not confound the results. Baseline TCR diversity was reported to be lower in newly diagnosed patients than in healthy donors and to be lower still in relapsed/refractory patients. A significant rise by C4D1 was seen in CD4+ but not CD8+ TCR diversity (p=0.0027 vs p=0.16), with the rise being most apparent in complete responders (p=0.02). Trial patients achieving complete response had baseline diversity similar to newly diagnosed patients, whereas partial responders and progressors had significantly lower diversity. The study was limited to a single clinical trial cohort, and causes of repertoire differences, possibly disease activity or prior therapy, remained undefined.

In this chain, TRBV9 is recombined with TRBJ1-1; D gene: possibly TRBD1, on 5 matching bases. This specimen was peripheral blood mononuclear cells (PBMCs), taken at baseline. This clonotype originated in a human donor with classical Hodgkin lymphoma. The bases read TGTGCCAGCAGCGTAGGGGAGGGGAGTGCTGAAGCTTTCTTT. It encodes CASSVGEGSAEAFF.